This T cell receptor beta chain was sequenced during a study of T cell responses to AZD1222 COVID-19 vaccine. The protocol was immunoSEQ multiplex PCR, while the TCRdb copy is restricted to in-frame clones and leaves out a portion. Here the sample spans 70,000 to 85,000 clones, roughly four fifths being singletons. V gave up 0 bases and J gave up 0 bases, with 6 bases separating them. The V gene's germline CDR1 is MNHEY and CDR2 SVGAGI. The CDR3 has 15 residues. The chain is built from TRBV6-5 and TRBJ2-1, with D unresolved. This sample comprised peripheral blood, obtained on day 0 of AZD1222 vaccination. The receptor was isolated from an adult in good health. Written as DNA, the CDR3 is TGTGCCAGCAGTTACTCGGACCTCTCCTACAATGAGCAGTTCTTC. Protein product: CASSYSDLSYNEQFF.